Listed below are T cell receptor beta chains from one sample, sequenced in a study of Tregs in tolerant kidney transplant recipients. TCRdb's table, derived via immunoSEQ multiplex PCR, lists solely in-frame clones and lacks some. The sample has 90,000 to 150,000 clones; about 90% are singletons. The sample comprised CD4+ T cells from blood. The receptors derive from a human donor in good health. The CDR3 runs from the conserved cysteine through the conserved F or W. A D gene is named only where the DNA matches it firmly. Clone size is given for some rows only: seen once, a few or many times, or a class if the clone is expanded.

len | d_gene | j_gene | abundance | v_gene | CDR3aa | CDR3nt
16 | - | TRBJ2-1 | - | TRBV10-1 | CASSDTWKGRYNEQFF | TGCGCCAGCAGTGACACCTGGAAGGGTCGCTACAATGAGCAGTTCTTC
15 | - | TRBJ1-6 | - | TRBV11-2 | CASSHVGSLVRDLHF | TGTGCCAGCAGCCACGTGGGCAGTTTGGTCCGGGACCTCCACTTT
15 | TRBD1 | TRBJ2-5 | - | TRBV7-9 | CASSYRQGRRETQYF | TGTGCCAGCAGCTACCGACAGGGGCGCAGAGAGACCCAGTACTTC
14 | - | TRBJ2-2 | - | TRBV6-1 | CASSETRFSGELFF | TGTGCCAGCAGTGAAACGAGGTTTTCCGGGGAGCTGTTTTTT
15 | TRBD1 | TRBJ1-4 | - | TRBV14 | CASSQQTGRSEKLFF | TGTGCCAGCAGCCAACAGACAGGGCGGAGTGAAAAACTGTTTTTT
15 | - | TRBJ2-7 | - | TRBV5-1 | CASSLGGGGEYEQYF | TGCGCCAGCAGCTTGGGAGGGGGGGGCGAGTACGAGCAGTACTTC
15 | - | TRBJ2-3 | - | TRBV6-1 | CASGNWEISTDTQYF | TGTGCCAGCGGAAATTGGGAGATTAGCACAGATACGCAGTATTTT
14 | TRBD1 | TRBJ2-7 | - | TRBV6-5 | CASRYRDSSYEQYF | TGTGCCAGCAGATACCGGGACAGTTCCTACGAGCAGTACTTC
14 | - | TRBJ1-2 | - | TRBV27 | CASRLTRVGGGYTF | TGTGCCAGCAGACTGACACGAGTTGGTGGTGGCTACACCTTC
14 | TRBD1 | TRBJ2-5 | - | TRBV11-2 | CASSLGQGTAPQYF | TGTGCCAGCAGCTTAGGACAGGGTACTGCGCCCCAGTACTTC
15 | TRBD1 | TRBJ1-6 | - | TRBV9 | CASSVGGQGDSPLHF | TGTGCCAGCAGCGTAGGGGGACAGGGGGATTCACCCCTCCACTTT
15 | - | TRBJ2-3 | - | TRBV9 | CASSVGSSFTDTQYF | TGTGCCAGCAGCGTAGGGTCATCCTTCACAGATACGCAGTATTTT
14 | TRBD1 | TRBJ2-7 | - | TRBV18 | CASSPGTESYEQYF | TGTGCCAGCTCACCGGGGACAGAATCCTACGAGCAGTACTTC
14 | TRBD1 | TRBJ1-2 | - | TRBV2 | CASRRTGSDYGYTF | TGTGCCAGCAGAAGGACAGGGTCGGATTATGGCTACACCTTC
18 | - | TRBJ2-4 | - | TRBV7-5 | CARSGTSGGQLAKNIQYF | TGTGCCAGAAGCGGGACTAGCGGGGGCCAATTAGCCAAAAACATTCAGTACTTC
15 | - | TRBJ2-7 | once | TRBV9 | CASSEGRGETYEQYF | TGTGCCAGCAGCGAGGGACGGGGAGAGACCTACGAGCAGTACTTC
16 | - | TRBJ1-5 | - | TRBV2 | CASSEVQGTGNQPQHF | TGTGCCAGCAGTGAAGTGCAGGGTACGGGCAATCAGCCCCAGCATTTT
17 | - | TRBJ2-3 | - | TRBV13 | CASSLGIGRGDTDTQYF | TGTGCCAGCAGCTTAGGGATAGGGCGGGGAGACACAGATACGCAGTATTTT
15 | - | TRBJ2-7 | - | TRBV29-1 | CSVSEGQRRAYEQYF | TGCAGCGTCTCTGAGGGCCAGCGGAGAGCCTACGAGCAGTACTTC
14 | - | TRBJ2-4 | - | TRBV10-3 | CAISESVRDNIQYF | TGTGCCATCAGTGAGTCGGTAAGGGATAACATTCAGTACTTC
15 | - | TRBJ2-3 | - | TRBV7-8 | CASSIGPWSTDTQYF | TGTGCCAGCAGCATTGGTCCGTGGAGCACAGATACGCAGTATTTT
13 | TRBD2 | TRBJ2-1 | - | TRBV10-3 | CAIGGGIGNEQFF | TGTGCCATCGGGGGGGGAATAGGGAATGAGCAGTTCTTC
17 | - | TRBJ2-5 | - | TRBV7-9 | CASSSFLRGGGQETQYF | TGTGCCAGCAGCTCCTTTCTGAGGGGTGGGGGTCAAGAGACCCAGTACTTC